The clone carrying this T cell receptor (beta chain) is termed large. No antigen is known for it. Study-wide results and caveats: The TCR gene usage of tumor memory CD4+ T cells clustered together with blood and lymph node memory CD4+ cells and with lymph node naive CD4+ cells. Tumor-infiltrating Treg TCR alpha and beta sequences overlapped most with tumor naive CD4+ T cells, then blood naive. Naive CD4+ cells shared approximately 13% of tumor Treg sequences.

V dropped 3 bases and J dropped 3; count of bases not matched to a gene: 4. The CDR3 consists of 14 residues. The sorted Tregs were CD4+CD25+CD127-/low cells. Adaptor-ligated barcode primers were used to amplify TRBV12-4/TRBJ1-2 clonotypes. TCRdb re-called the multiplex PCR reads through MiXCR, storing one row per CDR3 protein. The data hold over 550 distinct CDR3 sequences, with roughly a sixth observed a single time. The specimen was tumor-infiltrating Tregs sorted from the breast tumor. The chain links TRBV12-3 or TRBV12-4 to TRBJ1-2, with 7 bases fitting TRBD1. This receptor was taken from a female donor with breast cancer. The CDR3 loop reads CASSLGDRDYGYTF. The CDR3 DNA is TGTGCCAGCAGTTTGGGAGACAGGGACTATGGCTACACCTTC.